This T cell receptor (beta chain) was recovered during a study of blood T cell repertoires in COVID-19. The data were produced by immunoSEQ multiplex PCR, yet TCRdb's version contains in-frame clones alone and is incomplete. This table holds roughly 90,000 clones, almost 80% found once. The V gene end was trimmed by 4 bases and the J gene end by 0 bases; junction bases not matched to a gene: 6. Germline CDR1 MDHEN, CDR2 SYDVKM. This CDR3 is 15 amino acids long. V and J are TRBV28 and TRBJ2-7; 7 bases map to TRBD1. The clonotype was recovered from a human donor in a cohort sampled during active COVID-19. The sequenced material came from peripheral blood. DNA of the CDR3: TGTGCCAGCAGTTCGACGGGACAGCACTCCTACGAGCAGTACTTC. Translating gives CASSSTGQHSYEQYF.